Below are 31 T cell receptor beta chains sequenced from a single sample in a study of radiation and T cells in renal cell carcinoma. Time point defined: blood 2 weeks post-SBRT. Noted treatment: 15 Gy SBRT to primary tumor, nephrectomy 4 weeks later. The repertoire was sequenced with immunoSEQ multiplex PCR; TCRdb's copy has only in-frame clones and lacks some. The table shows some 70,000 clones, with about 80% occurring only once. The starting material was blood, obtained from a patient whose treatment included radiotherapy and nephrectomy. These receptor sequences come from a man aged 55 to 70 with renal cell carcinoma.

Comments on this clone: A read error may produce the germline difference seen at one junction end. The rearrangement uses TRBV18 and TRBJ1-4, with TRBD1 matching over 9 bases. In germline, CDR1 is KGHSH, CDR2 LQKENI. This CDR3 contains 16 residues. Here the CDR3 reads CASSPLNRGQNEKLFF. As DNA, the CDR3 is TGTGCCAGCTCGCCACTCAACAGGGGGCAAAATGAAAAACTGTTTTTT.

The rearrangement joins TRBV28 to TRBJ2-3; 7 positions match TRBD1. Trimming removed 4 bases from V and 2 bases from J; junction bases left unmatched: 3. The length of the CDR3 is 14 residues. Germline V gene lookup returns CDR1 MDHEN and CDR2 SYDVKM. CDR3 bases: TGTGCCAGCAGTTCTACAGGGGCCACAGATACGCAGTATTTT. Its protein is CASSSTGATDTQYF.

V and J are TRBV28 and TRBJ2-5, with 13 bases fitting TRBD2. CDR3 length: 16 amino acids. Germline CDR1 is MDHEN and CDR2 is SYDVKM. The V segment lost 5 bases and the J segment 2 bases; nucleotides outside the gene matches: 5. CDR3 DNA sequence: TGTGCCAGCAGTCCAGGACTAGCGGGAGAGCAAGAGACCCAGTACTTC. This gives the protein CASSPGLAGEQETQYF.

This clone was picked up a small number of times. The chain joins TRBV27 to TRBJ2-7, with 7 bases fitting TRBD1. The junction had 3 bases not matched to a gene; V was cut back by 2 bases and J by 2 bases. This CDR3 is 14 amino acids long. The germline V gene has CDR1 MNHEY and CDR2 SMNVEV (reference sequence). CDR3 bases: TGTGCCAGCAGTTTAGCCGGGACAGCCTACGAGCAGTACTTC. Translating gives CASSLAGTAYEQYF.

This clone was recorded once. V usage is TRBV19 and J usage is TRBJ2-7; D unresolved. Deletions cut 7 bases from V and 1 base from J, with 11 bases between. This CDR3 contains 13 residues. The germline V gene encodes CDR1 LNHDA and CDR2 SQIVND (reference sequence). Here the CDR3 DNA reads TGTGCCAGTAAGGCAGGAAATTCCTACGAGCAGTACTTC. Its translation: CASKAGNSYEQYF.

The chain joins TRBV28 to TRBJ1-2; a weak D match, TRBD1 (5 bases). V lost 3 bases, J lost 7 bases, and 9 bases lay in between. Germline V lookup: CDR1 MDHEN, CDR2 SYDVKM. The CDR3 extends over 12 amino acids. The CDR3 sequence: CASSFRELGYTF. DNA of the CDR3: TGTGCCAGCAGTTTCAGGGAACTTGGCTACACCTTC.

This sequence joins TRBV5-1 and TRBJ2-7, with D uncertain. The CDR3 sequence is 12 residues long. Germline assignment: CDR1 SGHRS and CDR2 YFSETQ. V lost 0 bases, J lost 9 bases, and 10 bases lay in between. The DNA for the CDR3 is TGCGCCAGCAGCTTGGAAGGGTCGGGGCAGTACTTC. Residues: CASSLEGSGQYF.

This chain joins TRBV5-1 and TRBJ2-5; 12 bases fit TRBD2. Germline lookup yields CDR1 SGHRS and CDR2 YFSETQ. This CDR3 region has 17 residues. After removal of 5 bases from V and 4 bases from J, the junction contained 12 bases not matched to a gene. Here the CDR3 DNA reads TGCGCCAGCAGGAGGGAGCTAGCGGGAGGGCCCGGAGAGACCCAGTACTTC. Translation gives CASRRELAGGPGETQYF. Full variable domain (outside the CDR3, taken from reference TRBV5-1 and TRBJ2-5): KAGVTQTPRYLIKTRGQQVTLSCSPISGHRSVSWYQQTPGQGLQFLFEYFSETQRNKGNFPGRFSGRQFSNSRSEMNVSTLELGDSALYLCASRRELAGGPGETQYFGPGTRLLVL.

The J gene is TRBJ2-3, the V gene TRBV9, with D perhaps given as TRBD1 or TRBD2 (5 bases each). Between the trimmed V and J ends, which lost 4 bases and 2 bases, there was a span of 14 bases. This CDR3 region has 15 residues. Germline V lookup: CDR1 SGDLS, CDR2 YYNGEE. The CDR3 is CASSPRVGATDTQYF. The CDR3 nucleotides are TGTGCCAGCAGCCCTCGGGTCGGGGCCACAGATACGCAGTATTTT. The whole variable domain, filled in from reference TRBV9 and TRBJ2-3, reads DSGVTQTPKHLITATGQRVTLRCSPRSGDLSVYWYQQSLDQGLQFLIQYYNGEERAKGNILERFSAQQFPDLHSELNLSSLELGDSALYFCASSPRVGATDTQYFGPGTRLTVL.

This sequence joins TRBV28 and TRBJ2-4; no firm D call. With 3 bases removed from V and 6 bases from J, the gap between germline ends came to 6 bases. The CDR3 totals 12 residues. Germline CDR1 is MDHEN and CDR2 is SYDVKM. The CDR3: CASSLGGNIQYF. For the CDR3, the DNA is TGTGCCAGCAGTTTGGGCGGAAACATTCAGTACTTC. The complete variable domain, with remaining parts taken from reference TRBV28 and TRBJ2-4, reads DVKVTQSSRYLVKRTGEKVFLECVQDMDHENMFWYRQDPGLGLRLIYFSYDVKMKEKGDIPEGYSVSREKKERFSLILESASTNQTSMYLCASSLGGNIQYFGAGTRLSVL.

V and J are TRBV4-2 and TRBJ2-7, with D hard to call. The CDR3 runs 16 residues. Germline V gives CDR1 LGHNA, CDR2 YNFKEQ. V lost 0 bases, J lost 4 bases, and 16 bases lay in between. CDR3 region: CASSQEGASRLYEQYF. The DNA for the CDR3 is TGTGCCAGCAGCCAAGAGGGCGCCTCTCGCCTGTACGAGCAGTACTTC.

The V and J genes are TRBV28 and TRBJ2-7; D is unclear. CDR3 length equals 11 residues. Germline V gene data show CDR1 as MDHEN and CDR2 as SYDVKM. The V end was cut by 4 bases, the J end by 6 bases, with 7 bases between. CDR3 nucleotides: TGTGCCAGCAGTTCACGTGGCGAGCAGTACTTC. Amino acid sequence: CASSSRGEQYF.

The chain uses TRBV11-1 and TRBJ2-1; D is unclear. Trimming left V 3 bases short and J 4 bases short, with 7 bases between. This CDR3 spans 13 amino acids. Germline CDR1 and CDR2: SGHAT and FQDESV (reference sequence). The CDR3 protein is CASSLGWYNEQFF. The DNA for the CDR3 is TGTGCCAGCAGCTTGGGGTGGTACAATGAGCAGTTCTTC. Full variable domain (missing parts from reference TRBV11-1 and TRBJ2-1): EAEVAQSPRYKITEKSQAVAFWCDPISGHATLYWYRQILGQGPELLVQFQDESVVDDSQLPKDRFSAERLKGVDSTLKIQPAELGDSAMYLCASSLGWYNEQFFGPGTRLTVL.

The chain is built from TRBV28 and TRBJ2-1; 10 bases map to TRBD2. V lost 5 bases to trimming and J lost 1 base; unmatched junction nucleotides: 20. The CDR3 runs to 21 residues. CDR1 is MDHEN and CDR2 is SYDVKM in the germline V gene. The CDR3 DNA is TGTGCCAGCAGTCCACCTCCCGGGATAGCGGGAGGATGGGGTTCCTACAATGAGCAGTTCTTC. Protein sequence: CASSPPPGIAGGWGSYNEQFF.

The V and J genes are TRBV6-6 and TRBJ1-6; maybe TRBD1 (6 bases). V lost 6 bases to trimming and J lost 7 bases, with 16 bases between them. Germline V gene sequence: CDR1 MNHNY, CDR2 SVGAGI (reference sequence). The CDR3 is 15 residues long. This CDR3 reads CASRHPGDGNSPLHF. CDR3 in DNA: TGTGCCAGCAGACACCCAGGGGATGGCAATTCACCCCTCCACTTT.

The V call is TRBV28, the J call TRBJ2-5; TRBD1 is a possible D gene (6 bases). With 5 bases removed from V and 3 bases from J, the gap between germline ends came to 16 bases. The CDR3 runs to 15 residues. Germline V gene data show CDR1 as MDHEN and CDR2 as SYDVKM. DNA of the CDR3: TGTGCCAGCAGTCCGGGCGGACAGACTAAAGAGACCCAGTACTTC. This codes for CASSPGGQTKETQYF. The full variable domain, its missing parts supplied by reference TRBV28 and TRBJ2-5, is DVKVTQSSRYLVKRTGEKVFLECVQDMDHENMFWYRQDPGLGLRLIYFSYDVKMKEKGDIPEGYSVSREKKERFSLILESASTNQTSMYLCASSPGGQTKETQYFGPGTRLLVL.

The chain's CDR3 is CASSIGVGSSYEQYF. The CDR3 DNA follows: TGTGCCAGCAGCATAGGAGTCGGGAGCTCCTACGAGCAGTACTTC. The V gene is TRBV11-2, the J gene TRBJ2-7, with D possibly being TRBD2 (6 bases). The CDR3 has 15 residues. Germline assignment: CDR1 SGHAT and CDR2 FQNNGV. Trimming left V 5 bases short and J 0 bases short, with 14 bases between.

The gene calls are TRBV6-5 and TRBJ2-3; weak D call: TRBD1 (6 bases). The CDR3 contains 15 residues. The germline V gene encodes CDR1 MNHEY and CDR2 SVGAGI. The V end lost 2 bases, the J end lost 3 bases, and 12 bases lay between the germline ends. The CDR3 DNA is TGTGCCAGCAGTTACGGGCCAGGGGATACAGATACGCAGTATTTT. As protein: CASSYGPGDTDTQYF.

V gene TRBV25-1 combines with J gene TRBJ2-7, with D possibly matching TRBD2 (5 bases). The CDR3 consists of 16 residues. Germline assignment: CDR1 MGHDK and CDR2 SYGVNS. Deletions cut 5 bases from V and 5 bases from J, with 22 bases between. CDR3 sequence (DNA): TGTGCCAGCAGTCCCTACGCCACGGTAAAAGCGGACGAGCAGTACTTC. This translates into CASSPYATVKADEQYF.

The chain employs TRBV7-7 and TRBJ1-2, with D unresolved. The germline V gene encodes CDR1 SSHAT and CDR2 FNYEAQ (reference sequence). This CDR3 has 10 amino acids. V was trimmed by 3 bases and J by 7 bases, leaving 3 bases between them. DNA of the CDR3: TGTGCCAGCAGCTTTCTTGGCTACACCTTC. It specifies CASSFLGYTF.

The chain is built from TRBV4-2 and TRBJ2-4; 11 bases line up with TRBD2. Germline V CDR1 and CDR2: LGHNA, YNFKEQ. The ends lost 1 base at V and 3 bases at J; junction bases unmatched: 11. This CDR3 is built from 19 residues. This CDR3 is CASSQVAGGPGVGKNIQYF. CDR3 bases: TGTGCCAGCAGCCAAGTAGCGGGAGGGCCTGGTGTCGGCAAAAACATTCAGTACTTC.

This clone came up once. The CDR3 sequence is CASSEALQDVGLNQPQHF. The CDR3 bases are TGTGCCAGCAGTGAAGCGCTTCAGGACGTAGGTTTAAATCAGCCCCAGCATTTT. This chain links TRBV2 with TRBJ1-5; D is unclear. Germline assignment: CDR1 SNHLY and CDR2 FYNNEI. This CDR3 spans 18 amino acids. V dropped 0 bases and J dropped 4 bases, with 19 bases sitting between them.

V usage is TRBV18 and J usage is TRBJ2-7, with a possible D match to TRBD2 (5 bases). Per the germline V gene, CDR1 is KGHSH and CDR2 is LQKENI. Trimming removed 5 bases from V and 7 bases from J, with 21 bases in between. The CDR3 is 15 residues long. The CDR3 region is CASSVASSPTGEQYF. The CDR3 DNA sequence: TGTGCCAGCTCAGTAGCGTCCTCTCCTACGGGTGAGCAGTACTTC. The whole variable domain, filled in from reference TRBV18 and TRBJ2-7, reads NAGVMQNPRHLVRRRGQEARLRCSPMKGHSHVYWYRQLPEEGLKFMVYLQKENIIDESGMPKERFSAEFPKEGPSILRIQQVVRGDSAAYFCASSVASSPTGEQYFGPGTRLTVT.

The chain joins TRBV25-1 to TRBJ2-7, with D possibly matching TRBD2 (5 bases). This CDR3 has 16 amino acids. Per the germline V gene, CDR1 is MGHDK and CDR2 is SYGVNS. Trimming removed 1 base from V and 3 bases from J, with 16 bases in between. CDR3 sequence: CASSESPRDGGYEQYF. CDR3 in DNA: TGTGCCAGCAGTGAATCTCCCCGGGATGGAGGCTACGAGCAGTACTTC.

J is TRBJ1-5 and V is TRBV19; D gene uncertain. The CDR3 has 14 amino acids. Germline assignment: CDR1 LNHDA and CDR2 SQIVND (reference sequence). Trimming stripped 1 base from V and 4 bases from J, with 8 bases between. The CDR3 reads CASSIGSPNQPQHF. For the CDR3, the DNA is TGTGCCAGTAGTATAGGCTCCCCGAATCAGCCCCAGCATTTT.

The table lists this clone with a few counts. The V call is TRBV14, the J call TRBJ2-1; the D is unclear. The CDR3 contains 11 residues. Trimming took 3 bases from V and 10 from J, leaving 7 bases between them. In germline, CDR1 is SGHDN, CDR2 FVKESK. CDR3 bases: TGTGCCAGCAGCCAGCCGGGCGAGCAGTTCTTC. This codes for CASSQPGEQFF.

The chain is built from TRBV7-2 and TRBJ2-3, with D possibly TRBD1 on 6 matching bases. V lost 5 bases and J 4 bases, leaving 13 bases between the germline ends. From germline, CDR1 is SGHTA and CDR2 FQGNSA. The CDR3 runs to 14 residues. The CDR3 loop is CASSQTGGADTQYF. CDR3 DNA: TGTGCCAGCAGCCAGACTGGGGGCGCAGATACGCAGTATTTT.

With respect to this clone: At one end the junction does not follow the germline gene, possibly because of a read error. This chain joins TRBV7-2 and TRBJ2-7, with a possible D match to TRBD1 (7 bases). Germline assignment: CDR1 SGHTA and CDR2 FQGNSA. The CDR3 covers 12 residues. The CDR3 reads CASSHPRGAPEF. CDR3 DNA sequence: TGTGCCAGCAGCCACCCCAGGGGGGCTCCCGAATTC.

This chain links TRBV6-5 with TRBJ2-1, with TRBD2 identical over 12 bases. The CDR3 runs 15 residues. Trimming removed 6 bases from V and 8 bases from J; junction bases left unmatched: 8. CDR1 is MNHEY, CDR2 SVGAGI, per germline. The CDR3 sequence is CASRETSGSSDEQFF. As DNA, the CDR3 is TGTGCCAGCAGGGAGACTAGCGGGAGCAGCGATGAGCAGTTCTTC.

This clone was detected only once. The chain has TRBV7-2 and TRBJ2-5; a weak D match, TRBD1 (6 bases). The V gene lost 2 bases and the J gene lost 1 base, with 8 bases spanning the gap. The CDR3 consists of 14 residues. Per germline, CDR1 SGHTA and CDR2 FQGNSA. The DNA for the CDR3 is TGTGCCAGCAGCTTACTACAGGGCCAAGAGACCCAGTACTTC. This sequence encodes CASSLLQGQETQYF.

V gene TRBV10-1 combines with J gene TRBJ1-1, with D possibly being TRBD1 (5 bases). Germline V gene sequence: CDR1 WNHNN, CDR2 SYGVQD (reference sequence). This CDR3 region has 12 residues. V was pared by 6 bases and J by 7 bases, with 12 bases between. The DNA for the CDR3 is TGCGCCAGCAGGGGGGACGGAGGTGAAGCTTTCTTT. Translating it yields CASRGDGGEAFF.